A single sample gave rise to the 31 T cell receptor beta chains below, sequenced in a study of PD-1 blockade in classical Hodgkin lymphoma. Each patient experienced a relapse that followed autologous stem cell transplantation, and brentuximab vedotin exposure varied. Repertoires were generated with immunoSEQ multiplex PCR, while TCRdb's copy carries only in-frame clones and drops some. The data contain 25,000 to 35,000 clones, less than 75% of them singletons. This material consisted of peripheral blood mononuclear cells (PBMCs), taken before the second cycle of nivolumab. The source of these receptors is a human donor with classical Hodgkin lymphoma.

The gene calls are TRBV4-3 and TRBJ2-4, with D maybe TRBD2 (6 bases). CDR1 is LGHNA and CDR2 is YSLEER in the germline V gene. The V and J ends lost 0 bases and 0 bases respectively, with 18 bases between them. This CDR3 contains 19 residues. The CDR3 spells CASSQDFGGRSLAKNIQYF. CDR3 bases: TGCGCCAGCAGCCAAGATTTCGGGGGACGATCCTTAGCCAAAAACATTCAGTACTTC.

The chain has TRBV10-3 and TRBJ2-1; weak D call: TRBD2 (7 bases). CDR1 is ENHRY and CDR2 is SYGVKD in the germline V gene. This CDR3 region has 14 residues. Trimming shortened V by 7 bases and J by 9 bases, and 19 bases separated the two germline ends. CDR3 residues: CAIKGPGGQVEQFF. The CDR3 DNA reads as TGTGCCATCAAGGGGCCCGGGGGGCAGGTTGAGCAGTTCTTC.

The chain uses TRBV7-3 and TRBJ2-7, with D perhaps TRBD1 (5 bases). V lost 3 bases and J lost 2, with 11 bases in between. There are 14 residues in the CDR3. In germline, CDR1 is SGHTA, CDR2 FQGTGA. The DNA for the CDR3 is TGTGCCAGCAGCTTGGGGCAGGGTGCCTACGAGCAGTACTTC. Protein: CASSLGQGAYEQYF.

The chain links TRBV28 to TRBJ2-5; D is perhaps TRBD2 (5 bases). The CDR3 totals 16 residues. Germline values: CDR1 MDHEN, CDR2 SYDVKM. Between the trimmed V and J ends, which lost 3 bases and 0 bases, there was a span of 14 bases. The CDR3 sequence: CASSLERPMYQETQYF. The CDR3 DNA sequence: TGTGCCAGCAGTTTGGAGCGGCCCATGTACCAAGAGACCCAGTACTTC.

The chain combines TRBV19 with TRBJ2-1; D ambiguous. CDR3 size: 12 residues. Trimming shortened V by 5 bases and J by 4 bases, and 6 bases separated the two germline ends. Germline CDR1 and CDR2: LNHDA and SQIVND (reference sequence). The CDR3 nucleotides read TGTGCCAGTAGTTTCCTTTACAATGAGCAGTTCTTC. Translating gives CASSFLYNEQFF.

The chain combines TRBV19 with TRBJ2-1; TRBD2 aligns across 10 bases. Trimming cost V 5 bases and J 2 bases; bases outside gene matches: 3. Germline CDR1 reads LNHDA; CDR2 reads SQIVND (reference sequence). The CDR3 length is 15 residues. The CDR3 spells CASSYGLAAYNEQFF. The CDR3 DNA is TGTGCCAGTAGTTACGGACTAGCGGCCTACAATGAGCAGTTCTTC. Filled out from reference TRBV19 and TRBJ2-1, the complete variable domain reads DGGITQSPKYLFRKEGQNVTLSCEQNLNHDAMYWYRQDPGQGLRLIYYSQIVNDFQKGDIAEGYSVSREKKESFPLTVTSAQKNPTAFYLCASSYGLAAYNEQFFGPGTRLTVL.

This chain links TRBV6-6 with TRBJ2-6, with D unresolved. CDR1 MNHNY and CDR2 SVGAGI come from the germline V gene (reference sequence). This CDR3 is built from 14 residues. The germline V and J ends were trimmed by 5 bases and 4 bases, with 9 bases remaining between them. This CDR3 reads CASSRQPGANVLTF. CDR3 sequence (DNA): TGTGCCAGCAGTCGCCAGCCCGGGGCCAACGTCCTGACTTTC.

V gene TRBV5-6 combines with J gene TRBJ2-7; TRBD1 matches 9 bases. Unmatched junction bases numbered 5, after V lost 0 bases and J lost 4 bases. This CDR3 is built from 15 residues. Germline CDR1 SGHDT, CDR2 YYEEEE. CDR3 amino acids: CASSLETGGIYEQYV. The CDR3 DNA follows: TGTGCCAGCAGCTTGGAGACAGGGGGTATATACGAGCAGTACGTC.

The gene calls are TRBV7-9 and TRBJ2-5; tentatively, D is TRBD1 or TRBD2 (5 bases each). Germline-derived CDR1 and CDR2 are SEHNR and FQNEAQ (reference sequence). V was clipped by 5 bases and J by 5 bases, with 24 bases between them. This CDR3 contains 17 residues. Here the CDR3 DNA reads TGTGCCAGCAGCGCTTTGGTTGGGGACGTTGTTTTGGAGACCCAGTACTTC. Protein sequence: CASSALVGDVVLETQYF.

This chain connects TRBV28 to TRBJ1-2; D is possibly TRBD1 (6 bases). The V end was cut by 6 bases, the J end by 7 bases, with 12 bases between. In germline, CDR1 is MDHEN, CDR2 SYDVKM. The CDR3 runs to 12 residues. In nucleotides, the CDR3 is TGTGCCAGCAGCTCCGCAGGGGCTGGCTACACCTTC. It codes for CASSSAGAGYTF.

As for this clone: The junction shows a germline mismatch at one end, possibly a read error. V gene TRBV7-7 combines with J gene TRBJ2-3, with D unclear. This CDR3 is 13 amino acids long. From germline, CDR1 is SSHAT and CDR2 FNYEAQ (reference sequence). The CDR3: CASSPSGLTTQYF. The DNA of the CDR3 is TGTGCTAGCAGCCCCTCCGGCCTGACTACGCAGTATTTT.

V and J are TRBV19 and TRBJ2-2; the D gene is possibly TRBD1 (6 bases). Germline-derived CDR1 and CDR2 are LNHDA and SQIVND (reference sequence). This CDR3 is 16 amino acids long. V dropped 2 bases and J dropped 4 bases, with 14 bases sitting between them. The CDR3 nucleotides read TGTGCCAGTAGTATACGGTGGCAGGGGTTCACCGGGGAGCTGTTTTTT. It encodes CASSIRWQGFTGELFF. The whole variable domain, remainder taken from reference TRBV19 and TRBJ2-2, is DGGITQSPKYLFRKEGQNVTLSCEQNLNHDAMYWYRQDPGQGLRLIYYSQIVNDFQKGDIAEGYSVSREKKESFPLTVTSAQKNPTAFYLCASSIRWQGFTGELFFGEGSRLTVL.

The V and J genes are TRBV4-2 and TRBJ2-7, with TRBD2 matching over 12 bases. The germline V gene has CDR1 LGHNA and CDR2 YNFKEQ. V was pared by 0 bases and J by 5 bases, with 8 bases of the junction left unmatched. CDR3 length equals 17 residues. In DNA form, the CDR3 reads TGTGCCAGCAGCCAAGATCTATTAAGGACTAGCGGGAACGAGCAGTACTTC. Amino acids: CASSQDLLRTSGNEQYF.

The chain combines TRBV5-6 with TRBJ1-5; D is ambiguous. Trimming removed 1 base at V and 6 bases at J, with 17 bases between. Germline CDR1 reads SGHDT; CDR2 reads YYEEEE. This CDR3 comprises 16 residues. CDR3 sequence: CASSLRSVRAGQPQHF. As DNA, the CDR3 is TGTGCCAGCAGCTTGAGGTCCGTCCGGGCCGGTCAGCCCCAGCATTTT. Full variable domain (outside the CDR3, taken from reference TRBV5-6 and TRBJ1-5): DAGVTQSPTHLIKTRGQQVTLRCSPKSGHDTVSWYQQALGQGPQFIFQYYEEEERQRGNFPDRFSGHQFPNYSSELNVNALLLGDSALYLCASSLRSVRAGQPQHFGDGTRLSIL.

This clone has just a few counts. The CDR3 sequence is CSVRAGANTGELFF. In nucleotides, the CDR3 is TGCAGCGTCCGCGCGGGAGCGAACACCGGGGAGCTGTTTTTT. This rearrangement joins TRBV29-1 to TRBJ2-2; 7 bases match TRBD2. V lost 6 bases, J lost 0 bases, and 4 bases stayed unmatched. The CDR3 contains 14 residues. Germline CDR1 SQVTM, CDR2 ANQGSEA.

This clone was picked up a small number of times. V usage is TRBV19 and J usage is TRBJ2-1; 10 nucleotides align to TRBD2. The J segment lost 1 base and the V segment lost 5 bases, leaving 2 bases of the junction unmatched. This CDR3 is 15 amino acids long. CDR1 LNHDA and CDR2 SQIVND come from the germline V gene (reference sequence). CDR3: CASSPLAGSYNEQFF. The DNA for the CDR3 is TGTGCCAGTAGTCCACTAGCGGGGTCCTACAATGAGCAGTTCTTC.

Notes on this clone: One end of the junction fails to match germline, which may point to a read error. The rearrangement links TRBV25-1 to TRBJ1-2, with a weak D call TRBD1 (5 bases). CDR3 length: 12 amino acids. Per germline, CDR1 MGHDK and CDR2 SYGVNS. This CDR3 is CASSDPGTPTFF. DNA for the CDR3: TGTGCCAGCAGTGATCCCGGGACGCCAACCTTCTTC.

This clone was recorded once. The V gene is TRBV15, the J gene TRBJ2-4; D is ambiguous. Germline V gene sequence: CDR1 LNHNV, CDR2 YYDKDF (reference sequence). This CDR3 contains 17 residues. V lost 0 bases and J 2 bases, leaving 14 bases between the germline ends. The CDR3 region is CATSRDSVGITKNIQYF. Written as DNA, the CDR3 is TGTGCCACCAGCAGAGATTCGGTTGGGATAACCAAAAACATTCAGTACTTC.

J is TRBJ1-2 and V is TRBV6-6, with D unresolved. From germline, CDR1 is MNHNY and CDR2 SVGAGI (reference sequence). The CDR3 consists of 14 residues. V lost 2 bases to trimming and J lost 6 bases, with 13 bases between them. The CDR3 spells CASSYEVGAHGYTF. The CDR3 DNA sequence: TGTGCCAGCAGTTACGAAGTGGGCGCTCATGGCTACACCTTC.

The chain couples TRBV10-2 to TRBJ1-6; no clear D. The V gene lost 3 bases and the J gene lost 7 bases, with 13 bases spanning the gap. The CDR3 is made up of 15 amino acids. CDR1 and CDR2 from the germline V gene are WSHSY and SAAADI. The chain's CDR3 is CASSDEGLGNSPLHF. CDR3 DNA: TGCGCCAGCAGTGATGAAGGGTTAGGGAATTCACCCCTCCACTTT.

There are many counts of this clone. The CDR3 sequence is CASSSGTSGSFNEQYF. The CDR3 DNA reads as TGTGCCAGCAGTTCCGGGACTAGCGGGAGTTTCAACGAGCAGTACTTC. The genes are TRBV5-4 and TRBJ2-7, with 14 bases fitting TRBD2. The CDR3 consists of 16 residues. The V segment lost 5 bases and the J segment 5 bases; nucleotides outside the gene matches: 9. Germline V gene sequence: CDR1 SGHNT, CDR2 YYREEE (reference sequence).

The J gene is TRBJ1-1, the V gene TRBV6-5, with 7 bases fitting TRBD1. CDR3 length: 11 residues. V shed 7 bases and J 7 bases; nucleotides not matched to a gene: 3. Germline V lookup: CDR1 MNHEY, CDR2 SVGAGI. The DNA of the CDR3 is TGTGCCAGCATCGGACAGGTTGAAGCTTTCTTT. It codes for CASIGQVEAFF.

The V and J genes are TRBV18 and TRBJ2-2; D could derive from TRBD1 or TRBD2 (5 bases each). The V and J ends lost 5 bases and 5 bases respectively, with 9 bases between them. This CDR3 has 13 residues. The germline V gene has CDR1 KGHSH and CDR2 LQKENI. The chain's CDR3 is CASSFRETGELFF. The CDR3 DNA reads TGTGCCAGCTCATTCAGGGAGACCGGGGAGCTGTTTTTT.

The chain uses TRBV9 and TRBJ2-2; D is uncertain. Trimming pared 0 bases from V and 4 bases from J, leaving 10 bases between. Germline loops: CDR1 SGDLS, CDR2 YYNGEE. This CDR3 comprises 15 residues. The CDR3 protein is CASSVALRSTGELFF. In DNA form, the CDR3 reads TGTGCCAGCAGCGTAGCTTTGCGTAGCACCGGGGAGCTGTTTTTT. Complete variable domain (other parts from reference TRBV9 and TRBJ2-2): DSGVTQTPKHLITATGQRVTLRCSPRSGDLSVYWYQQSLDQGLQFLIQYYNGEERAKGNILERFSAQQFPDLHSELNLSSLELGDSALYFCASSVALRSTGELFFGEGSRLTVL.

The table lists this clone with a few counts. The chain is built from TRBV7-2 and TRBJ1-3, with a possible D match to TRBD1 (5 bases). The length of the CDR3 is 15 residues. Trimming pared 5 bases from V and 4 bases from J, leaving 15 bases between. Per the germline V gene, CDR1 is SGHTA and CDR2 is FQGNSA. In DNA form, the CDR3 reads TGTGCCAGCAGCCCGGGACCTACCGAGGGAAACACCATATATTTT. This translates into CASSPGPTEGNTIYF.

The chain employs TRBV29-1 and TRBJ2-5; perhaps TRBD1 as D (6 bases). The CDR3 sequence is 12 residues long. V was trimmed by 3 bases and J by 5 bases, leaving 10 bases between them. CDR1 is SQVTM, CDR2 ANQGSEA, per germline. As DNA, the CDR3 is TGCAGCGTTGACTTACAGGGCGAGACCCAGTACTTC. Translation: CSVDLQGETQYF.

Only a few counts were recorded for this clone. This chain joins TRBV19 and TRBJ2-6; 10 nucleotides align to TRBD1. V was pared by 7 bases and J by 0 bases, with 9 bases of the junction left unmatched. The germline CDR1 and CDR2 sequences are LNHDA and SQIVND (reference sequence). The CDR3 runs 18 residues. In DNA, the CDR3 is TGTGCCAGTACGATTCCGGGACAGGGGACCTCTGGGGCCAACGTCCTGACTTTC. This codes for CASTIPGQGTSGANVLTF.

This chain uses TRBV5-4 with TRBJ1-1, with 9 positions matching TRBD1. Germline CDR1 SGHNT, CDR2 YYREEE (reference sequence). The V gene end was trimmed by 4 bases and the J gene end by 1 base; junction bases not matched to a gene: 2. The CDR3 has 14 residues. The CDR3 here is CASSPGQGNTEAFF. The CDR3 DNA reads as TGTGCCAGCAGCCCGGGACAGGGGAACACTGAAGCTTTCTTT.

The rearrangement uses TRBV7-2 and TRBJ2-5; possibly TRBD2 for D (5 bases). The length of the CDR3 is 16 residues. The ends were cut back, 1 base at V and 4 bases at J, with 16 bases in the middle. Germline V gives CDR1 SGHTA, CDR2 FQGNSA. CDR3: CASSLVRVRGPETQYF. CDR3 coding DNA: TGTGCCAGCAGCTTAGTAAGGGTCCGAGGGCCAGAGACCCAGTACTTC. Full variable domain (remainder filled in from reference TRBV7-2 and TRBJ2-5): GAGVSQSPSNKVTEKGKDVELRCDPISGHTALYWYRQSLGQGLEFLIYFQGNSAPDKSGLPSDRFSAERTGGSVSTLTIQRTQQEDSAVYLCASSLVRVRGPETQYFGPGTRLLVL.

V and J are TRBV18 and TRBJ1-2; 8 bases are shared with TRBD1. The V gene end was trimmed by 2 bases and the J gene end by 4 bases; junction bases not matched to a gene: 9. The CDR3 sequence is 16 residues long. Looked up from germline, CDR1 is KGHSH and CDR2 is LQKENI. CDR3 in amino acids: CASSPVRQGSGYGYTF. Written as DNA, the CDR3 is TGTGCCAGCTCACCAGTGAGACAGGGGTCGGGCTATGGCTACACCTTC. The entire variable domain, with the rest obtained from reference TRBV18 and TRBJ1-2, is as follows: NAGVMQNPRHLVRRRGQEARLRCSPMKGHSHVYWYRQLPEEGLKFMVYLQKENIIDESGMPKERFSAEFPKEGPSILRIQQVVRGDSAAYFCASSPVRQGSGYGYTFGSGTRLTVV.

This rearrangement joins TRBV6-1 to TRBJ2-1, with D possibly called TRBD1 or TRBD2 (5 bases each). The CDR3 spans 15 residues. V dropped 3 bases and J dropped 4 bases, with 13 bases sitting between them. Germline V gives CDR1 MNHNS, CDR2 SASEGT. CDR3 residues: CASSDRDGIYNEQFF. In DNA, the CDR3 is TGTGCCAGCAGTGACCGGGACGGAATTTACAATGAGCAGTTCTTC.